Reported below is one T cell receptor beta chain. What it binds is not known. The authors reverse transcribed all of the isolated RNA, so sequencing captured expressed TCRB transcripts. Assay used: immunoSEQ multiplex PCR; TCRdb lists only in-frame clones, some missing. Of under 250,000 clones in the sample, roughly an eighth were seen once. This sample is part of a study of beta chain features in type 1 diabetes. Study-level points and caveats: Type 1 diabetes patients had moderately but significantly shorter TCRB CDR3s in all four CD4+ subsets.

Between the trimmed V and J ends, which lost 0 bases and 10 bases, there was a span of 12 bases. This CDR3 spans 13 amino acids. Germline V gene lookup returns CDR1 SGHTA and CDR2 FQGNSA. Sample: naive CD4+ T cells from blood. This sequence originates from a woman aged 40 to 49 in good health. This chain uses TRBV7-2 with TRBJ1-2; D remains unclear. The CDR3 region is CASSLAYPGVYTF. The DNA of the CDR3 is TGTGCCAGCAGCTTAGCTTATCCGGGTGTCTACACCTTC.